Included here is one T cell receptor beta chain sequence, with context. Its antigen has not been determined. It has no much larger one-base neighbor in the sample; base qualities were not kept. The source of the sample is a study of Ad26.COV2.S vaccination and SARS-CoV-2 variants (TCRdb year 2021). For the wider study: Vaccine-arm donors came from COV1001, a multicentre, randomized, double-blind, placebo-controlled phase I-IIa trial of Ad26.COV2.S in healthy adults. A total of 32 samples were included in the TCR-sequenced set, comprising around 19 Ad26.COV2.S vaccine recipients, 5 placebo recipients and 8 SARS-CoV-2 convalescent individuals. Investigators remained blinded to trial group allocation during experiments and outcome assessment. Trial participants were randomized into five groups of five, in which low-dose or high-dose Ad26.COV2.S was given once or twice, or placebo was given on both occasions. The specificity and breadth of SARS-CoV-2-reactive T cell receptors after Ad26.COV2.S vaccination were assessed by TCRbeta repertoire sequencing. Dosing of Ad26.COV2.S was intramuscular, at either 5x10^10 or 1x10^11 viral particles, delivered as one shot or as two shots spaced 56 days apart.

The immunoSEQ Assay was the method used to sequence TCRbeta CDR3 regions. After extraction, genomic DNA underwent amplification by bias-controlled multiplex PCR, followed by high-throughput sequencing. The authors' pipeline ran thus. Collapsing and filtering of sequences were performed to quantify the absolute abundance of each unique TCRbeta CDR3 region. T cell fraction was estimated by normalizing TCRbeta template counts to usable DNA, with usable DNA measured through amplification of reference genes found in all nucleated cells. Repertoire TCRs were annotated as SARS-CoV-2-specific by exact matching of V gene, CDR3 amino acid sequence and J gene to a known reactive TCR set. MIRA supplied the reference SARS-CoV-2 TCR set, which was filtered for enrichment in COVID-19-positive ImmuneCODE repertoires so that public or cross-reactive TCRs were removed. Using the MIRA antigens, annotated TCRs were further analysed by specific ORF or by position within an ORF. Breadth was defined as the number of annotated unique rearrangements divided by the total number of unique productive rearrangements, and depth was defined as the summed frequency of the annotated unique rearrangements. Group comparisons of TCR breadth used two-sided Wilcoxon rank-sum tests. TCRdb took over this immuneACCESS table, retaining in-frame rearrangements with V and J assigned. Such tables are incomplete; in checked studies, under half of the missing clones stem from an unresolved V gene, and the remainder is unexplained. Clonal size and the V and J genes are those of that table, whereas D and trimming came from the DNA. For this sample the table gives some 640,000 clones, of which roughly 90% were detected only once. The ten largest account for around 1.5% of the sample.

The germline V gene (reference sequence) supplies CDR1 GTSNPN and CDR2 SVGIG. V is shortened by 2 bases, J by 4 bases, and the region joining them spans 14 bases. CDR3 length: 14 amino acids, cysteine to phenylalanine. Solely the CDR3 DNA is kept, with 42 bases framed from the first base. Summary of the overall study and its limitations: Vaccine and placebo recipients had comparable non-spike TCR breadth, which fits with the vaccine containing only spike. Ad26.COV2.S recipients had higher spike-specific TCR breadth than placebo recipients (P = 0.0014). The study was not powered for comparison of responses between vaccine doses or regimens. The authors noted that total T cell responses may have been underestimated by the TCR breadth and depth analyses. Substantial breadth of spike-specific CD8+ and CD4+ T cell responses was reported after vaccination.

The treatment or condition label of this sample denotes: about 20 received Ad26.COV2.S at low or high dose, single or two shots; roughly 5 received placebo; per-sample allocation not given. Repertoires of vaccine and placebo recipients were sequenced from samples taken on day 63 after the first injection. Between 29 July and 7 August 2020, Cohort 1b enrolled approximately 26 adults aged 18-55 years at one site in Boston, USA. As a vaccine, Ad26.COV2.S was a replication-incompetent adenovirus type 26 vector that expressed a prefusion-stabilized SARS-CoV-2 spike protein derived from the original Wuhan strain.

The V gene is TRBV30 and the J gene is TRBJ1-1; the D gene assignment is ambiguous. Sequenced material: peripheral blood, taken in a trial of Ad26.COV2.S vaccine versus placebo. This TCR came from a person aged 18 to 65 who received the Ad26.COV2.S COVID-19 vaccine or a placebo. The DNA sequence reads TGTGCCTGGAGTATGACCCACCAAAGCACTGAAGCTTTCTTT. This encodes CAWSMTHQSTEAFF.